This entry lists 19 T cell receptor beta chains sequenced from one sample in a study of blood T cell repertoires in COVID-19. This table comes from immunoSEQ multiplex PCR, and its TCRdb copy is limited to in-frame clones, with some not included. The repertoire includes tens of thousands of clones, about 81% of them detected once, and 30% to 40% sits in the top ten. Input material: peripheral blood. These receptors were taken from an older man with acute or convalescent COVID-19.

The CDR3 loop is CASSEGVAGGPYNEQFF. DNA of the CDR3: TGTGCCAGCAGTGAAGGTGTCGCGGGGGGGCCGTACAATGAGCAGTTCTTC. V is TRBV2 and J is TRBJ2-1; 9 nucleotides match TRBD2. Germline values: CDR1 SNHLY, CDR2 FYNNEI. The CDR3 is 17 residues long. The J segment lost 4 bases and the V segment lost 1 base, leaving 8 bases of the junction unmatched. Complete variable domain (other parts from reference TRBV2 and TRBJ2-1): EPEVTQTPSHQVTQMGQEVILRCVPISNHLYFYWYRQILGQKVEFLVSFYNNEISEKSEIFDDQFSVERPDGSNFTLKIRSTKLEDSAMYFCASSEGVAGGPYNEQFFGPGTRLTVL.

The chain combines TRBV6-5 with TRBJ2-7; 7 nucleotides align to TRBD1. V lost 0 bases to trimming and J lost 6 bases; unmatched junction nucleotides: 8. Germline V gives CDR1 MNHEY, CDR2 SVGAGI. The CDR3 covers 15 residues. CDR3 in DNA: TGTGCCAGCAGTTACTCAAGGCAGGGACAGTCCGAGCAGTACTTC. It specifies CASSYSRQGQSEQYF.

The V gene is TRBV15, the J gene TRBJ2-5; 12 bases map to TRBD2. The J segment lost 5 bases and the V segment lost 4 bases, leaving 8 bases of the junction unmatched. The CDR3 contains 16 residues. CDR1 is LNHNV and CDR2 is YYDKDF in the germline V gene (reference sequence). Here the CDR3 reads CATSTTSGGIRETQYF. The CDR3 DNA follows: TGTGCCACCAGCACCACTAGCGGGGGGATCCGGGAGACCCAGTACTTC.

The chain joins TRBV5-1 to TRBJ1-2, with TRBD1 matching 11 bases. The germline V gene encodes CDR1 SGHRS and CDR2 YFSETQ. This CDR3 is 14 amino acids long. Trimming at V came to 5 bases and at J to 7 bases, leaving 7 bases not matched to a gene. Here the CDR3 reads CASRFGTGGSGYTF. CDR3 coding DNA: TGCGCCAGCAGATTCGGGACAGGGGGGTCTGGCTACACCTTC.

The CDR3 spells CATSREEGARYGYTF. As DNA, the CDR3 is TGTGCCACCAGCAGAGAGGAGGGGGCTAGATATGGCTACACCTTC. V usage is TRBV15 and J usage is TRBJ1-2; 7 nucleotides line up with TRBD1. The V segment lost 0 bases and the J segment 5 bases; nucleotides outside the gene matches: 6. The CDR3 covers 15 residues. Germline CDR1 LNHNV, CDR2 YYDKDF (reference sequence).

The V and J genes are TRBV19 and TRBJ2-3, with 7 bases aligning to TRBD1. This CDR3 has 15 residues. Germline CDR1 is LNHDA and CDR2 is SQIVND (reference sequence). Trimming removed 7 bases from V and 5 bases from J; junction bases left unmatched: 12. The CDR3: CASIPRGPTRDTQYF. CDR3 nucleotides: TGTGCCAGTATCCCGAGGGGGCCTACCAGAGATACGCAGTATTTT.

CDR3 loop: CASRADRGLIYEQYF. CDR3 coding DNA: TGTGCCAGCAGAGCCGACAGGGGGCTTATCTACGAGCAGTACTTC. This chain connects TRBV7-9 to TRBJ2-7; 10 nucleotides agree with TRBD1. Germline-derived CDR1 and CDR2 are SEHNR and FQNEAQ (reference sequence). The CDR3 extends over 15 amino acids. The trim removed 6 bases at V and 3 bases at J, leaving 8 bases unmatched. Looking up the rest from reference TRBV7-9 and TRBJ2-7 gives the full variable domain: DTGVSQNPRHKITKRGQNVTFRCDPISEHNRLYWYRQTLGQGPEFLTYFQNEAQLEKSRLLSDRFSAERPKGSFSTLEIQRTEQGDSAMYLCASRADRGLIYEQYFGPGTRLTVT.

The chain uses TRBV18 and TRBJ1-1; weak D call: TRBD1 (5 bases). Germline-derived CDR1 and CDR2 are KGHSH and LQKENI. This CDR3 is built from 15 residues. Trimming removed 3 bases at V and 5 bases at J, with 16 bases between. The CDR3 DNA follows: TGTGCCAGCTCACCCCCCACTAGGGGAGGAACTGAAGCTTTCTTT. Translated: CASSPPTRGGTEAFF.

This chain links TRBV19 with TRBJ1-1, with D uncertain. Trimming cost V 6 bases and J 7 bases, with 9 bases left between them. Germline CDR1 is LNHDA and CDR2 is SQIVND (reference sequence). There are 11 residues in the CDR3. The CDR3 is CASSSLGEAFF. CDR3 bases: TGTGCCAGTAGCTCCCTCGGTGAAGCTTTCTTT. Variable domain in full (rest from reference TRBV19 and TRBJ1-1): DGGITQSPKYLFRKEGQNVTLSCEQNLNHDAMYWYRQDPGQGLRLIYYSQIVNDFQKGDIAEGYSVSREKKESFPLTVTSAQKNPTAFYLCASSSLGEAFFGQGTRLTVV.

This clone showed up just a few times. The V gene is TRBV5-1, the J gene TRBJ2-5, with 7 bases that match TRBD2. V dropped 4 bases and J dropped 4; count of bases not matched to a gene: 4. The CDR3 is 13 amino acids. Germline V CDR1 and CDR2: SGHRS, YFSETQ. The CDR3 here is CASSPGGGETQYF. The DNA of the CDR3 is TGCGCCAGCAGCCCGGGGGGTGGAGAGACCCAGTACTTC.

This clone was seen more than once but under ten times. V and J are TRBV18 and TRBJ1-1; D is ambiguous. The CDR3 has 12 residues. CDR1 is KGHSH, CDR2 LQKENI, per germline. V was clipped by 6 bases and J by 6 bases, with 11 bases between them. The CDR3 reads CASSRELSEAFF. CDR3 DNA sequence: TGTGCCAGCTCTCGCGAGTTGTCTGAAGCTTTCTTT.

The rearrangement joins TRBV7-2 to TRBJ2-7; 8 positions agree with TRBD2. Losses at the gene ends were 1 base for V and 2 bases for J; bases not matched to a gene: 7. CDR3 length: 16 residues. The germline gives CDR1 SGHTA, CDR2 FQGNSA. The CDR3 reads CASSLVIIAGPYEQYF. CDR3 nucleotides: TGTGCCAGCAGCTTAGTAATAATAGCGGGGCCCTACGAGCAGTACTTC.

V gene TRBV6-5 combines with J gene TRBJ2-1, with D unresolved. Germline V gene data show CDR1 as MNHEY and CDR2 as SVGAGI. This CDR3 region has 16 residues. The V end lost 0 bases, the J end lost 5 bases, and 14 bases lay between the germline ends. The CDR3 here is CASSYSKRPAHNEQFF. The CDR3 region has the DNA TGTGCCAGCAGTTACTCGAAGCGTCCCGCTCACAATGAGCAGTTCTTC.

This clone was picked up one time. The chain uses TRBV19 and TRBJ2-1; 8 bases are shared with TRBD2. CDR3 size: 14 residues. The V gene end was trimmed by 5 bases and the J gene end by 6 bases; junction bases not matched to a gene: 6. Germline CDR1 reads LNHDA; CDR2 reads SQIVND (reference sequence). The DNA for the CDR3 is TGTGCCAGTAGTGCCTTAGCGGGGTTCAATGAGCAGTTCTTC. Translating gives CASSALAGFNEQFF. The full variable domain, in which reference TRBV19 and TRBJ2-1 provide the parts outside the CDR3, is DGGITQSPKYLFRKEGQNVTLSCEQNLNHDAMYWYRQDPGQGLRLIYYSQIVNDFQKGDIAEGYSVSREKKESFPLTVTSAQKNPTAFYLCASSALAGFNEQFFGPGTRLTVL.

The chain joins TRBV3-1 (or the pseudogene TRBV3-2) to TRBJ1-3; 12 positions agree with TRBD1. This CDR3 spans 18 amino acids. Germline V lookup: CDR1 LGHDT, CDR2 YNNKEL (reference sequence). Germline trimming cut 4 bases from V and 2 bases from J; bases unmatched to any gene: 9. Here the CDR3 DNA reads TGTGCCAGCAGCCTCCCGCAGGGACAGGGGGCTACTGGAAACACCATATATTTT. Protein product: CASSLPQGQGATGNTIYF.

The chain combines TRBV7-2 with TRBJ1-1, with D hard to call. Germline loops: CDR1 SGHTA, CDR2 FQGNSA. The CDR3 is 15 amino acids. Trimming cost V 5 bases and J 13 bases, with 26 bases left between them. CDR3 sequence (DNA): TGTGCCAGCAGCCCCGAGGGAAGAGCAACGAAAAAATTTTTCTTT. This gives the protein CASSPEGRATKKFFF.

V and J are TRBV25-1 and TRBJ1-3, with D perhaps matching TRBD1 (5 bases). CDR1 is MGHDK, CDR2 SYGVNS, per germline. This CDR3 is built from 18 residues. V lost 4 bases and J lost 2, with 21 bases in between. CDR3 region: CASSGPDGGGRAGNTIYF. The CDR3 nucleotides read TGTGCCAGCAGTGGGCCCGACGGTGGCGGCAGGGCTGGAAACACCATATATTTT.

Only a few counts were recorded for this clone. This CDR3 is CASRTPGHGELFF. DNA of the CDR3: TGTGCCAGCAGGACCCCAGGCCACGGGGAGCTGTTTTTT. The genes are TRBV27 and TRBJ2-2; D is uncertain. In germline, CDR1 is MNHEY, CDR2 SMNVEV (reference sequence). Between the trimmed V and J ends, which lost 6 bases and 7 bases, there was a span of 12 bases. The CDR3 extends over 13 amino acids.

This clone has only a few counts. The chain recombines TRBV5-1 with TRBJ1-1, with D tentatively TRBD1 (6 bases). In germline, CDR1 is SGHRS, CDR2 YFSETQ. Trimming took off 4 bases at V and 0 bases at J, with 16 bases between the two ends. The CDR3 totals 16 residues. DNA for the CDR3: TGCGCCAGCAGCCCCCGGGGGGGGGCCTTGAACACTGAAGCTTTCTTT. Protein product: CASSPRGGALNTEAFF.